This T cell receptor beta chain emerged from a study of T cells expressing NK-cell markers. Study-level background: The authors derived TCR beta repertoires from sorted CD3+CD56+NKG2C+, CD3+CD56+NKG2C- and CD3+CD56-NKG2C+ T cells.

A word on this clonotype: What it binds is unknown.

Study-wide results and caveats: In several donors, these clonotypes also led the CD3+CD56-NKG2C+ fraction. For about six donors, the dominant NKG2C+ clonotypes made up about 1.0-7.5% of their CD8+ T cells. Whether expanded NKG2C+ T cell clones recognized HCMV stayed uncertain.

TCRdb reprocessed the 5' RACE reads; each CDR3 protein has one entry and no DNA is given. This sample's clone table lists about 390,000 distinct CDR3 sequences. The germline CDR1 and CDR2 sequences are LGHDT and YNNKEL (reference sequence). This CDR3 contains 15 residues. The receptor's source is a woman aged 45-59 years in good health. The rearrangement links TRBV3-1 to TRBJ2-5; with no DNA, the TCRdb D assignment of TRBD2 cannot be verified. Sequenced sample: blood T cells: a sorted CD56 or NKG2C T cell subset, CD4+ or CD8+ T cells, or bulk PBMC T cells (not recorded which). CDR3 residues: CASSRSGGLQETQYF.